This TCR beta chain appears in the sequencing data of a study of identifying expanded T cells in peripheral blood. Study-wide results and caveats: Clone count variance between approximately 2-week samples rose with total template count.

The CDR3 covers 14 residues. Germline V gene data show CDR1 as MNHNY and CDR2 as SVGAGI (reference sequence). The ends lost 7 bases at V and 4 bases at J; junction bases unmatched: 6. TCRdb's copy holds only in-frame clones and misses some; the assay was immunoSEQ multiplex PCR. The table records about 82,000 clones, roughly 90% of them present only once. As to this clone: Its antigen remains unidentified.

This sequence was found in a person between 18 and 75 years old in good health. The chain recombines TRBV6-6 with TRBJ2-2, with 7 bases that match TRBD1. The sample taken for sequencing was blood. CDR3 sequence: CASTKGASTGELFF. The CDR3 DNA reads as TGTGCCAGCACTAAGGGGGCCAGCACCGGGGAGCTGTTTTTT.